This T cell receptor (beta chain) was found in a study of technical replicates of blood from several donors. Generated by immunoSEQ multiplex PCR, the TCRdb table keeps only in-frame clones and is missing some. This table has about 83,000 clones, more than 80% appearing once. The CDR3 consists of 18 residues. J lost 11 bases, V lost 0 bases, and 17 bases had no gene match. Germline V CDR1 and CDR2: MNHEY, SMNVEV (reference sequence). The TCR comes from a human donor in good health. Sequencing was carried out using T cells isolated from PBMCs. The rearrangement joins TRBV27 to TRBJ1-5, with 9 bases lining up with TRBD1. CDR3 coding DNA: TGTGCCAGCAGTTTATCCGCGGGACAGGGAACGAGCACGGGTACCCAGCATTTT. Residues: CASSLSAGQGTSTGTQHF.